One sample yielded the 21 T cell receptor beta chains listed below, sequenced in a study of shared clonotypes between healthy human individuals. Using immunoSEQ multiplex PCR, the repertoire was profiled, and TCRdb retains in-frame clones only, with some absent. This table holds millions of clones, 85% to 95% found once. The sample comprised naive CD4+ T cells sorted from blood. Subset here: CD45RA+ positively selected. The source is a man between 18 and 35 years old in good health.

V and J are TRBV2 and TRBJ2-5; tentatively, D is TRBD1 or TRBD2 (7 bases each). This CDR3 contains 12 residues. Trimming left V 7 bases short and J 5 bases short, with 11 bases between. CDR1 and CDR2 (germline): SNHLY, FYNNEI. The DNA for the CDR3 is TGTGCCAGCACCCAGGGGGGGGAGACCCAGTACTTC. It is translated as CASTQGGETQYF.

The chain links TRBV4-2 to TRBJ2-7; D uncertain. The V end was cut by 2 bases, the J end by 0 bases, with 17 bases between. This CDR3 comprises 17 residues. The germline V gene has CDR1 LGHNA and CDR2 YNFKEQ. The CDR3 loop is CASSQFYVPLLSYEQYF. The CDR3, as DNA: TGTGCCAGCAGCCAATTCTACGTGCCCCTACTCTCCTACGAGCAGTACTTC.

Remarks on this clone: Different DNA sequences within this sample yield the same CDR3. The CDR3 sequence: CASSLRGNTEAFF. CDR3 coding DNA: TGTGCCAGCAGCTTGAGGGGGAACACTGAAGCTTTCTTT. The chain combines TRBV7-3 with TRBJ1-1, with D tentatively TRBD1 (5 bases). The CDR3 runs 13 residues. CDR1 SGHTA and CDR2 FQGTGA come from the germline V gene. Deletions cut 3 bases from V and 1 base from J, with 6 bases between.

The chain joins TRBV21-1 to TRBJ2-3; the table's D gene call, TRBD2, was not cross checked with the DNA. TRBV21-1 is a known pseudogene. This CDR3 spans 18 amino acids. The CDR3 loop reads CASSNWASGGASTDTQYF. As DNA, the CDR3 is TGTGCCAGCAGCAATTGGGCTAGCGGGGGGGCTAGCACAGATACGCAGTATTTT.

The chain uses TRBV13 and TRBJ2-3, with 10 nucleotides matching TRBD2. This CDR3 region has 16 residues. CDR1 is PRHDT and CDR2 is FYEKMQ in the germline V gene (reference sequence). J gave up 5 bases and V 5 bases, and 10 bases lay outside the gene matches. CDR3 coding DNA: TGTGCCAGCAGCGCGGACCCGAGCGGGAGGGGAGATACGCAGTATTTT. It specifies CASSADPSGRGDTQYF.

This clone is a singleton in its sample. The J gene is TRBJ1-4, the V gene TRBV7-9, with 9 bases aligning to TRBD1. Germline V gene data show CDR1 as SEHNR and CDR2 as FQNEAQ (reference sequence). This CDR3 has 17 amino acids. The trim removed 0 bases at V and 10 bases at J, leaving 12 bases unmatched. In DNA form, the CDR3 reads TGTGCCAGCAGCTTAGCCGGACAGGGGAAGCCTCTCATAAAACTGTTTTTT. Its protein product is CASSLAGQGKPLIKLFF.

About this clone: This specimen includes other DNA sequences encoding the same CDR3. The chain combines TRBV29-1 with TRBJ1-1, with D possibly being TRBD1 (5 bases). Germline V CDR1 and CDR2: SQVTM, ANQGSEA. This CDR3 comprises 13 residues. Deletions cut 2 bases from V and 0 bases from J, with 7 bases between. Written as DNA, the CDR3 is TGCAGCGTTGAACGACAGCTGAACACTGAAGCTTTCTTT. As protein: CSVERQLNTEAFF.

This sequence joins TRBV18 and TRBJ2-7, with D hard to call. V shed 2 bases and J shed 5 bases, with 7 bases lying between them. The CDR3 spans 12 residues. CDR1 is KGHSH and CDR2 is LQKENI in the germline V gene. As DNA, the CDR3 is TGTGCCAGCTCACCAGGCGCTCACGAGCAGTACTTC. Protein: CASSPGAHEQYF. The variable domain in full, completed from reference TRBV18 and TRBJ2-7, reads NAGVMQNPRHLVRRRGQEARLRCSPMKGHSHVYWYRQLPEEGLKFMVYLQKENIIDESGMPKERFSAEFPKEGPSILRIQQVVRGDSAAYFCASSPGAHEQYFGPGTRLTVT.

This chain connects TRBV6-5 to TRBJ1-2, with 10 bases lining up with TRBD1. J gave up 7 bases and V 5 bases, and 10 bases lay outside the gene matches. The germline CDR1 and CDR2 sequences are MNHEY and SVGAGI. The CDR3 covers 15 residues. Here the CDR3 DNA reads TGTGCCAGCAGTCTCATAGACAGGGGGCAAAGTGGCTACACCTTC. This sequence encodes CASSLIDRGQSGYTF.

This clone showed up just once. The chain employs TRBV7-9 and TRBJ2-5; tentatively, D is TRBD2 (7 bases). The CDR3 consists of 17 residues. V dropped 1 base and J dropped 2 bases, with 17 bases sitting between them. Germline values: CDR1 SEHNR, CDR2 FQNEAQ (reference sequence). The CDR3 nucleotides are TGTGCCAGCAGCTTAGGGTTTGCGGGGGCGATACAAGAGACCCAGTACTTC. This gives the protein CASSLGFAGAIQETQYF.

V usage is TRBV5-5 and J usage is TRBJ2-2; D assignment may be TRBD1 or TRBD2 (5 bases each). This CDR3 comprises 16 residues. V was clipped by 3 bases and J by 3 bases, with 15 bases between them. The germline gives CDR1 SGHKS, CDR2 YYEKEE (reference sequence). The CDR3 loop is CASSSGTYLDTGELFF. The CDR3 DNA is TGTGCCAGCAGCTCTGGGACGTACTTGGACACCGGGGAGCTGTTTTTT. Variable domain in full (rest from reference TRBV5-5 and TRBJ2-2): DAGVTQSPTHLIKTRGQQVTLRCSPISGHKSVSWYQQVLGQGPQFIFQYYEKEERGRGNFPDRFSARQFPNYSSELNVNALLLGDSALYLCASSSGTYLDTGELFFGEGSRLTVL.

This clone was seen a few times. V and J are TRBV10-1 and TRBJ1-3; D is ambiguous. The CDR3 totals 13 residues. With 4 bases removed from V and 0 bases from J, the gap between germline ends came to 4 bases. In germline, CDR1 is WNHNN, CDR2 SYGVQD (reference sequence). The CDR3 bases are TGCGCCAGCAGTGCGGTCTCTGGAAACACCATATATTTT. It translates to CASSAVSGNTIYF.

V is TRBV2 and J is TRBJ2-7; 8 nucleotides align to TRBD2. Per germline, CDR1 SNHLY and CDR2 FYNNEI. The V gene end was trimmed by 3 bases and the J gene end by 3 bases; junction bases not matched to a gene: 4. The CDR3 sequence is 14 residues long. The CDR3 loop reads CASSDPGGVYEQYF. In nucleotides, the CDR3 is TGTGCCAGCAGTGACCCCGGGGGGGTCTACGAGCAGTACTTC.

V usage is TRBV21-1 and J usage is TRBJ2-1; no check of the table's D call, TRBD2, against the DNA was made. TRBV21-1 is a pseudogene segment. CDR3 length: 17 amino acids. DNA of the CDR3: TGTGCCAGCCCCATGCGGGGACTAGCGGGGTCCTACAATGAGCAGTTCTTC. Amino acids: CASPMRGLAGSYNEQFF.

The sample holds a few counts of this clone. Different DNA sequences within this sample yield the same CDR3. This sequence joins TRBV30 and TRBJ1-1; 8 bases are a match to TRBD1. Trimming cost V 5 bases and J 3 bases; bases outside gene matches: 2. There are 12 residues in the CDR3. CDR1 is GTSNPN and CDR2 is SVGIG in the germline V gene (reference sequence). In nucleotides, the CDR3 is TGTGCCTGGTCGGACAGGGACACTGAAGCTTTCTTT. As protein: CAWSDRDTEAFF.

This clone came up once. The J gene is TRBJ2-5, the V gene TRBV18, with no clear D. Per germline, CDR1 KGHSH and CDR2 LQKENI. The CDR3 extends over 13 amino acids. Trimming removed 6 bases at V and 0 bases at J, with 8 bases between. The DNA for the CDR3 is TGTGCCAGCTCCCGGAACTACCAAGAGACCCAGTACTTC. This translates into CASSRNYQETQYF.

The chain has TRBV5-1 and TRBJ1-3; tentatively, D is TRBD1 (6 bases). This CDR3 comprises 16 residues. Trimming cost V 3 bases and J 4 bases, with 17 bases left between them. Germline V CDR1 and CDR2: SGHRS, YFSETQ. The CDR3 bases are TGCGCCAGCAGCTGGGAACAGGGCAGGATCGGAAACACCATATATTTT. Amino acids: CASSWEQGRIGNTIYF.

A remark on this clone: This sample includes further DNA sequences coding for the same CDR3. V and J are TRBV5-1 and TRBJ2-7; 10 bases match TRBD1. V lost 4 bases to trimming and J lost 3 bases; unmatched junction nucleotides: 4. The CDR3 extends over 14 amino acids. Germline V gene lookup returns CDR1 SGHRS and CDR2 YFSETQ. The CDR3, as DNA: TGCGCCAGCAGCAGGGACAGGGGCCTCTACGAGCAGTACTTC. This gives the protein CASSRDRGLYEQYF.

J is TRBJ1-4 and V is TRBV4-3; D not certain. The CDR3 covers 17 residues. Germline V lookup: CDR1 LGHNA, CDR2 YSLEER. V shed 0 bases and J shed 4 bases, with 15 bases lying between them. The DNA for the CDR3 is TGCGCCAGCAGCCAAGATCAAGTGGGGAGCATTAATGAAAAACTGTTTTTT. Its translation is CASSQDQVGSINEKLFF.

The rearrangement uses TRBV7-8 and TRBJ1-1; D ambiguous. The CDR3 runs 13 residues. The germline V and J ends were trimmed by 4 bases and 3 bases, with 9 bases remaining between them. Per germline, CDR1 SGHVS and CDR2 FQNEAQ. The CDR3 DNA sequence: TGTGCCAGCAGCTACATTTCGGACACTGAAGCTTTCTTT. Translated: CASSYISDTEAFF.

This clone appeared a few times. The chain combines TRBV30 with TRBJ1-5, with D unclear. The CDR3 consists of 14 residues. Germline values: CDR1 GTSNPN, CDR2 SVGIG (reference sequence). Between the trimmed V and J ends, which lost 3 bases and 3 bases, there was a span of 12 bases. CDR3 sequence: CAWSRRGNNQPQHF. CDR3 in DNA: TGTGCCTGGAGCCGGAGAGGTAACAATCAGCCCCAGCATTTT.